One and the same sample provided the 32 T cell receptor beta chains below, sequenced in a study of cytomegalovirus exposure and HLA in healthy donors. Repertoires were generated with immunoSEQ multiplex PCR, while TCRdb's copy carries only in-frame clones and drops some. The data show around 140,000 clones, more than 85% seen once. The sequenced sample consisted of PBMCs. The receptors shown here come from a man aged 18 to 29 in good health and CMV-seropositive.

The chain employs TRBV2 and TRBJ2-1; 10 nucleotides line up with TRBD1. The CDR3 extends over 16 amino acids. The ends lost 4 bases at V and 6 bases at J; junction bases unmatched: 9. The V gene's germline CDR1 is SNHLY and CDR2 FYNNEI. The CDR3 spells CASSGGLDRGINEQFF. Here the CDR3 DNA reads TGTGCCAGCAGTGGGGGTTTGGACAGGGGGATCAATGAGCAGTTCTTC.

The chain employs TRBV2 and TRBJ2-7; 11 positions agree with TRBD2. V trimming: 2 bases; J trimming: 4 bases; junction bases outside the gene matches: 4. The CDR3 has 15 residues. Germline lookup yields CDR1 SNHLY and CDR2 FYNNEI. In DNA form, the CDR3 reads TGTGCCAGCAGTGAAATGGGGACTAGCGGTTACGAGCAGTACTTC. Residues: CASSEMGTSGYEQYF.

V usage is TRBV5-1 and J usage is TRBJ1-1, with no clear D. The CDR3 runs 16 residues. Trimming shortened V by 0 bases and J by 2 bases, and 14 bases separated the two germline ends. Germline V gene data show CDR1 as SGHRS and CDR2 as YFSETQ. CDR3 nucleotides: TGCGCCAGCAGCTTGGGGCGACACCTTGAAAACACTGAAGCTTTCTTT. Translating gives CASSLGRHLENTEAFF.

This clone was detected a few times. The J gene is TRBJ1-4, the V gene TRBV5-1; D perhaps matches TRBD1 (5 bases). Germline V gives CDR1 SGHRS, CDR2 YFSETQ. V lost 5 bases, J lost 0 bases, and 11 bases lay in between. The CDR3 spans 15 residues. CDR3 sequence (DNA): TGCGCCAGCAGGGGGCTGGATGCAACTAATGAAAAACTGTTTTTT. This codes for CASRGLDATNEKLFF.

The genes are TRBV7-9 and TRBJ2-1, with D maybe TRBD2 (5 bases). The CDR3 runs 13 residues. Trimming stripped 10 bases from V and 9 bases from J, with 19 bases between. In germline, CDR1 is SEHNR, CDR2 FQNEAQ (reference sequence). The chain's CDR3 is CATLERNTTEQFF. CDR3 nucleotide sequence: TGTGCCACCCTCGAGCGGAACACCACTGAGCAGTTCTTC.

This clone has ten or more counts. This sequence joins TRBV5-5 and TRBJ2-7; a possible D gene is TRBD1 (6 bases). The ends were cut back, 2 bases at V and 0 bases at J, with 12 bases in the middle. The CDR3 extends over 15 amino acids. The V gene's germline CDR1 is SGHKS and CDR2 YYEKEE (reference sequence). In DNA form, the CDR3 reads TGTGCCAGCAGCTTATCCCGGGACATCTCCTACGAGCAGTACTTC. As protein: CASSLSRDISYEQYF.

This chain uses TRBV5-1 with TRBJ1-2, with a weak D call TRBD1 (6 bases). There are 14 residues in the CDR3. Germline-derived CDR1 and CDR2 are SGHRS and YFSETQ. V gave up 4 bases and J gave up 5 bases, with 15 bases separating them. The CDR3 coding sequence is TGCGCCAGCAGCCAAGGGACAAATTCGTATGGCTACACCTTC. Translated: CASSQGTNSYGYTF.

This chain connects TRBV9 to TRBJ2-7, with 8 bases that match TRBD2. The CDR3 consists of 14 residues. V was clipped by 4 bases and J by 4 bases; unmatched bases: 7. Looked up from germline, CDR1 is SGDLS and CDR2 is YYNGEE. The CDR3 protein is CASSPGGVGYEQYF. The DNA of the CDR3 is TGTGCCAGCAGCCCGGGGGGGGTTGGGTACGAGCAGTACTTC. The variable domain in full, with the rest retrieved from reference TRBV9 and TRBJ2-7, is DSGVTQTPKHLITATGQRVTLRCSPRSGDLSVYWYQQSLDQGLQFLIQYYNGEERAKGNILERFSAQQFPDLHSELNLSSLELGDSALYFCASSPGGVGYEQYFGPGTRLTVT.

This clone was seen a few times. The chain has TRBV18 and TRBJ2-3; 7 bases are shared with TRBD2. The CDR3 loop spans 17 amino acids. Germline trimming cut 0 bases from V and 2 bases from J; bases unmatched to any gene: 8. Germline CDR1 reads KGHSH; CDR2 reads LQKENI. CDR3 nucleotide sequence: TGTGCCAGCTCACCACCGCGGAGCGGGGTTATCACAGATACGCAGTATTTT. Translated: CASSPPRSGVITDTQYF.

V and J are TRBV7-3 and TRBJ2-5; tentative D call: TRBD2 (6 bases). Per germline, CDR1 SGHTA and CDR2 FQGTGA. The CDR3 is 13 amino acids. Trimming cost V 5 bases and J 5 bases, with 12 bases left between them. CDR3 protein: CASSLGTGETQYF. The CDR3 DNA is TGTGCCAGCAGCCTTGGGACTGGGGAGACCCAGTACTTC.

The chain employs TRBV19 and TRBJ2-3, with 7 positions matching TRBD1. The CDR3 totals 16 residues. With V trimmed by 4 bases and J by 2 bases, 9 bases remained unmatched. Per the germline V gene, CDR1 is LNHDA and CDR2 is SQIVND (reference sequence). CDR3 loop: CASSTRVRGLTDTQYF. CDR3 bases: TGTGCCAGTAGTACTCGGGTGAGGGGGCTCACAGATACGCAGTATTTT.

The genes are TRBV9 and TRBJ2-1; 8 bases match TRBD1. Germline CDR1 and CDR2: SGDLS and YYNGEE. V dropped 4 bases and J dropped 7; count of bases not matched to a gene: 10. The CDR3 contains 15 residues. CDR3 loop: CASSPMDRVGNEQFF. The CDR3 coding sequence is TGTGCCAGCAGCCCCATGGACAGGGTCGGTAATGAGCAGTTCTTC.

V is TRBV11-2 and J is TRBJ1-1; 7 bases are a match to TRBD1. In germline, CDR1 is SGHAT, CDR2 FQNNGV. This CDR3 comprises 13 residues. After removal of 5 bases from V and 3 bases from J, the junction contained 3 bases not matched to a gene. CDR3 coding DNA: TGTGCCAGCAGCCTCACAGGGGACACTGAAGCTTTCTTT. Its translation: CASSLTGDTEAFF. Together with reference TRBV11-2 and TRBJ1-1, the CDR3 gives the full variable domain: EAGVAQSPRYKIIEKRQSVAFWCNPISGHATLYWYQQILGQGPKLLIQFQNNGVVDDSQLPKDRFSAERLKGVDSTLKIQPAKLEDSAVYLCASSLTGDTEAFFGQGTRLTVV.

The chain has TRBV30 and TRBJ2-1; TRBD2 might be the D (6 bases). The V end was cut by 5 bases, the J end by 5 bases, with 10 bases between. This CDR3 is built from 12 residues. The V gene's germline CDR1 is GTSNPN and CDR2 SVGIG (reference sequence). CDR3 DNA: TGTGCCTGGTCCGGGAGACACAATGAGCAGTTCTTC. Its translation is CAWSGRHNEQFF.

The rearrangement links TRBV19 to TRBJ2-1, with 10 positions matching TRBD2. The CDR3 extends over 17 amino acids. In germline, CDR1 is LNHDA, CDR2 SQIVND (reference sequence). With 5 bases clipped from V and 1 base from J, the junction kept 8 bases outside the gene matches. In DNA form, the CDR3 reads TGTGCCAGTAGTTTCCAATTAGCGGGGGGATCCTACAATGAGCAGTTCTTC. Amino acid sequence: CASSFQLAGGSYNEQFF.

The CDR3 sequence: CASSPNTGLGGNTIYF. The CDR3 DNA follows: TGTGCCAGCAGTCCCAACACAGGGTTGGGTGGAAACACCATATATTTT. The V call is TRBV6-6, the J call TRBJ1-3; weak D call: TRBD1 (6 bases). Germline values: CDR1 MNHNY, CDR2 SVGAGI (reference sequence). V lost 5 bases, J lost 3 bases, and 17 bases lay in between. The CDR3 is 16 residues long.

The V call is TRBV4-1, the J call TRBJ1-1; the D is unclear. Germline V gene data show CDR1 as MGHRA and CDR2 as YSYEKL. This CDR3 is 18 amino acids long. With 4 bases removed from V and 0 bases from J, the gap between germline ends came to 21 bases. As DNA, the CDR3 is TGCGCCAGCAGCCCAGGCCGAGGAAGGGAGGGAGTGAACACTGAAGCTTTCTTT. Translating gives CASSPGRGREGVNTEAFF.

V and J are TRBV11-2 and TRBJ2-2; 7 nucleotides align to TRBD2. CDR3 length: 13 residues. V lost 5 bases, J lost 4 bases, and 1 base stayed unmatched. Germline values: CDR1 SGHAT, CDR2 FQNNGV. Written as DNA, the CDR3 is TGTGCCAGCAGCCCGGGGGGCACCGGGGAGCTGTTTTTT. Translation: CASSPGGTGELFF.

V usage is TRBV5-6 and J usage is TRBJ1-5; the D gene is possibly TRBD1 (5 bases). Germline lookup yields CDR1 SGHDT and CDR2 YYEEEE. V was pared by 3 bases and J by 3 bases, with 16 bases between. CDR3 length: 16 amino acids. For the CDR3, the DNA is TGTGCCAGCAGCTCGTCCGCAGGGATCCCCAATCAGCCCCAGCATTTT. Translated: CASSSSAGIPNQPQHF.

CDR3 nucleotides: TGTGCCAGCTCAGGGTCGAGGTTCTCCTACGAGCAGTACTTC. Translated, it gives CASSGSRFSYEQYF. V gene TRBV14 combines with J gene TRBJ2-7; D may be TRBD1 (5 bases). The CDR3 length is 14 residues. Trimming removed 8 bases at V and 0 bases at J, with 14 bases between. CDR1 is SGHDN and CDR2 is FVKESK in the germline V gene.

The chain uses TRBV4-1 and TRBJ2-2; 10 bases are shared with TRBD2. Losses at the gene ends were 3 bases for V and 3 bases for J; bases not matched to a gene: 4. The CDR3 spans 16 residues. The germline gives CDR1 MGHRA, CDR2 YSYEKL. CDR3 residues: CASSHLAGVDTGELFF. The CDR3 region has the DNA TGCGCCAGCAGCCACCTAGCGGGAGTCGACACCGGGGAGCTGTTTTTT.

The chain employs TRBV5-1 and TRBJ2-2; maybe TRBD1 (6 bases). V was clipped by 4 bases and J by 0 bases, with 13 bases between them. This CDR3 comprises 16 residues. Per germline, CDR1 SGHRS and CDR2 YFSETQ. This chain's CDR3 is CASSPRGDPNTGELFF. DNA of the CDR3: TGCGCCAGCAGCCCCAGGGGCGACCCGAACACCGGGGAGCTGTTTTTT.

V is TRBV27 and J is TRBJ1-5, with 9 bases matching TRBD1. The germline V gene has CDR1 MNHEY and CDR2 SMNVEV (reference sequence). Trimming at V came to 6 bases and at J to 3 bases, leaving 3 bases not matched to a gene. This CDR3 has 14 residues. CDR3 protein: CASRRDRVNQPQHF. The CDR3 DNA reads TGTGCCAGCAGGCGGGACAGGGTCAATCAGCCCCAGCATTTT.

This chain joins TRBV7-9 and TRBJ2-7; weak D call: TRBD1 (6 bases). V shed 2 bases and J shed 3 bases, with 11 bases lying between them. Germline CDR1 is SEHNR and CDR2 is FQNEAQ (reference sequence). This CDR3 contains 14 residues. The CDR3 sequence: CASSLSGQYYEQYF. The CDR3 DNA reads TGTGCCAGCAGCTTATCTGGACAGTACTACGAGCAGTACTTC.

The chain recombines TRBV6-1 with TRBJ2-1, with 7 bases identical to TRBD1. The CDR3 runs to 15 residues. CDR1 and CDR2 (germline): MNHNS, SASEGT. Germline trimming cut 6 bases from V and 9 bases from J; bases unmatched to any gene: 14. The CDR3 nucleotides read TGTGCCAGCAGGGGGGAGACAGGGTTGGGTGGTGAGCAGTTCTTC. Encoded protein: CASRGETGLGGEQFF.

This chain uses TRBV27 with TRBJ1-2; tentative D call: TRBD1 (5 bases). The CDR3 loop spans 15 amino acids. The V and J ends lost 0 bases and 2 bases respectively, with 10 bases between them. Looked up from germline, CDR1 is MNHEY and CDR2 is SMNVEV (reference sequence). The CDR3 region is CASSLSSGFNYGYTF. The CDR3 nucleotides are TGTGCCAGCAGTTTATCGTCAGGGTTCAACTATGGCTACACCTTC.

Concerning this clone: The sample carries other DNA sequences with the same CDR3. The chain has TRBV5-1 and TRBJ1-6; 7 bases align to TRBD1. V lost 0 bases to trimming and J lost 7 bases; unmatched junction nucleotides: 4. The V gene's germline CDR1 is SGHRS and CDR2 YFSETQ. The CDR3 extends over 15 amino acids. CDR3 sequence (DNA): TGCGCCAGCAGCTTGGACAGGGGTGGAAATTCACCCCTCCACTTT. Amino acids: CASSLDRGGNSPLHF.

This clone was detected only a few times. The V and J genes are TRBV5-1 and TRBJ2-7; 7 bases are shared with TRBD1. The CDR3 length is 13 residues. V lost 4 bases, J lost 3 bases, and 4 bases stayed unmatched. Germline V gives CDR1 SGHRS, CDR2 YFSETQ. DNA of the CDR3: TGCGCCAGCAGCACCGGGACAGTCTACGAGCAGTACTTC. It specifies CASSTGTVYEQYF.

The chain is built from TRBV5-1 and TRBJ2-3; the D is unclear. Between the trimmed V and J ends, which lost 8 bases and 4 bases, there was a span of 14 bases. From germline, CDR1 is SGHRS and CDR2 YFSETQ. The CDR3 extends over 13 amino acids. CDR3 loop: CASTEVPADTQYF. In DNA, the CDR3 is TGCGCCAGTACAGAAGTACCTGCAGATACGCAGTATTTT.

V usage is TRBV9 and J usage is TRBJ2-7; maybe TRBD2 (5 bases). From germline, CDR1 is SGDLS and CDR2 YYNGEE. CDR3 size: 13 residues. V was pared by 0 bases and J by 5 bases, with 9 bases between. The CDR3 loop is CASSVGGFNEQYF. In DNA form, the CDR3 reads TGTGCCAGCAGCGTAGGAGGGTTCAACGAGCAGTACTTC.

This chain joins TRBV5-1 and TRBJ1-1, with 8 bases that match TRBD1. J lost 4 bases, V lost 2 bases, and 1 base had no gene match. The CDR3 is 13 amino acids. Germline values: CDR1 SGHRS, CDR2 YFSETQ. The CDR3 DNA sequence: TGCGCCAGCAGCTTCGACAGGGGCACTGAAGCTTTCTTT. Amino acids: CASSFDRGTEAFF.

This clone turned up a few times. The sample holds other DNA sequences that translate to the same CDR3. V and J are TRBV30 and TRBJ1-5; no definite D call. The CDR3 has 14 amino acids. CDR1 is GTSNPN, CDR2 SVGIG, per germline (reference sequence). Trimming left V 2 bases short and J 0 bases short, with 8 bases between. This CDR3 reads CAWSRGFSNQPQHF. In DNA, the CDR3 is TGTGCCTGGAGTAGAGGCTTTAGCAATCAGCCCCAGCATTTT.